The TCR beta chain described here comes from a study of blood T cell repertoires in COVID-19. Sequenced by immunoSEQ multiplex PCR; TCRdb stores in-frame clones only, minus some. The profile shows roughly 410,000 clones, approximately 91% of them singletons. With 4 bases removed from V and 8 bases from J, the gap between germline ends came to 14 bases. The CDR3 consists of 13 residues. CDR1 GTSNPN and CDR2 SVGIG come from the germline V gene (reference sequence). Regarding this clone: The sample has other DNA sequences that encode this CDR3 too.

This sequence joins TRBV30 and TRBJ1-4; D possibly corresponds to TRBD1 (5 bases). This TCR was sampled from a woman in her forties with COVID-19, enrolled during active disease. Source material: peripheral blood. Written as DNA, the CDR3 is TGTGCCTGGAACGGGGACTCGGGAGAAAAACTGTTTTTT. Amino acid sequence: CAWNGDSGEKLFF.